Each of the 13 T cell receptor beta chains below was sequenced from the same sample in a study of cytomegalovirus exposure and HLA in healthy donors. The protocol was immunoSEQ multiplex PCR, while the TCRdb copy is restricted to in-frame clones and leaves out a portion. This sample has some 48,000 clones, with 88% found just once. Sequenced: PBMCs. These receptors all come from a woman in her twenties or thirties in good health and CMV-seronegative.

V gene TRBV10-1 combines with J gene TRBJ2-2, with 14 bases aligning to TRBD2. Germline assignment: CDR1 WNHNN and CDR2 SYGVQD (reference sequence). V lost 5 bases and J lost 5; bases outside the gene matches: 19. There are 21 residues in the CDR3. This chain's CDR3 is CASSRDSSGLAGAWGTGELFF. The CDR3 DNA follows: TGCGCCAGCAGTCGGGACAGCTCGGGACTAGCGGGAGCTTGGGGGACCGGGGAGCTGTTTTTT.

The chain carries TRBV19 and TRBJ2-1; 10 bases fit TRBD2. Losses at the gene ends were 4 bases for V and 0 bases for J; bases not matched to a gene: 15. The germline gives CDR1 LNHDA, CDR2 SQIVND (reference sequence). This CDR3 contains 20 residues. CDR3 protein: CASSNGQPGTSVYSYNEQFF. CDR3 nucleotide sequence: TGTGCCAGTAGTAATGGACAGCCCGGGACTAGCGTTTACTCCTACAATGAGCAGTTCTTC.

The V and J genes are TRBV6-1 and TRBJ2-3; a weak D match, TRBD1 (5 bases). V was shortened by 3 bases and J by 2 bases, with 9 bases between the two germline ends. Germline CDR1 MNHNS, CDR2 SASEGT. The CDR3 is 14 amino acids. CDR3 bases: TGTGCCAGCAGTGACAGGGATTTCACAGATACGCAGTATTTT. Translation gives CASSDRDFTDTQYF.

This sequence joins TRBV6-5 and TRBJ1-3; 9 bases agree with TRBD1. Trimming took 5 bases from V and 3 from J; bases not matched to a gene: 5. CDR3 length: 15 amino acids. Germline CDR1 MNHEY, CDR2 SVGAGI. The CDR3 is CASSRTGGSGNTIYF. The CDR3 DNA reads TGTGCCAGCAGTCGAACAGGGGGCAGTGGAAACACCATATATTTT.

The rearrangement joins TRBV6-5 to TRBJ1-1, with 7 bases fitting TRBD1. CDR3 length: 15 amino acids. V gave up 2 bases and J gave up 5 bases; unmatched junction bases: 8. Germline V gene sequence: CDR1 MNHEY, CDR2 SVGAGI. The DNA of the CDR3 is TGTGCCAGCAGTTACAAGAGGGGGCGTGAAACTGAAGCTTTCTTT. This translates into CASSYKRGRETEAFF.

This clone was recorded only once. V gene TRBV28 combines with J gene TRBJ1-2; weak D call: TRBD1 (6 bases). Per germline, CDR1 MDHEN and CDR2 SYDVKM. The CDR3 has 14 amino acids. Trimming cost V 3 bases and J 3 bases, with 11 bases left between them. CDR3 sequence: CASSFWAGDYGYTF. In DNA, the CDR3 is TGTGCCAGCAGTTTTTGGGCAGGGGACTATGGCTACACCTTC.

This chain joins TRBV18 and TRBJ2-7, with 7 nucleotides matching TRBD1. TRBJ2-5 matches the DNA end more closely, so the J call is doubtful. This CDR3 region has 16 residues. Germline loops: CDR1 KGHSH, CDR2 LQKENI. The CDR3 sequence: CASSPPSSGGKETQYF. The CDR3 DNA reads as TGTGCCAGCTCACCACCGAGTTCAGGGGGTAAAGAGACCCAGTACTTC.

This clone was picked up a small number of times. The chain joins TRBV5-4 to TRBJ2-7, with 8 nucleotides matching TRBD1. With V trimmed by 4 bases and J by 5 bases, 5 bases remained unmatched. From germline, CDR1 is SGHNT and CDR2 YYREEE (reference sequence). The CDR3 has 13 amino acids. This CDR3 reads CASSLDRAHEQYF. CDR3 in DNA: TGTGCCAGCAGCCTGGACAGGGCCCACGAGCAGTACTTC.

The chain is built from TRBV21-1 and TRBJ2-1; the table's D call TRBD1 went unverified against the DNA. TRBV21-1 is shown as a pseudogene. The length of the CDR3 is 20 residues. CDR3 in amino acids: CASSSEDSRVSSSSYNEQFF. CDR3 coding DNA: TGTGCCAGCAGCAGCGAAGACAGCCGTGTTTCATCGAGCTCCTACAATGAGCAGTTCTTC.

V is TRBV6-5 and J is TRBJ1-3, with a possible D match to TRBD1 (6 bases). Trimming took 4 bases from V and 3 from J, leaving 16 bases between them. The CDR3 has 16 residues. CDR1 is MNHEY, CDR2 SVGAGI, per germline. CDR3 DNA: TGTGCCAGCAGTTCCATACCCCCGACAGGTGGAAACACCATATATTTT. Translating gives CASSSIPPTGGNTIYF.

This clone was observed a single time. This chain connects TRBV9 to TRBJ1-2; possibly TRBD1 for D (6 bases). The CDR3 has 15 residues. Between the trimmed V and J ends, which lost 4 bases and 4 bases, there was a span of 17 bases. Looked up from germline, CDR1 is SGDLS and CDR2 is YYNGEE. CDR3 protein: CASSSPDRRSYGYTF. CDR3 bases: TGTGCCAGCAGCTCCCCAGACAGGCGTAGCTATGGCTACACCTTC.

The V gene is TRBV7-2, the J gene TRBJ2-5; 13 nucleotides line up with TRBD2. Germline CDR1 reads SGHTA; CDR2 reads FQGNSA. The CDR3 spans 15 residues. V lost 8 bases and J lost 5; bases outside the gene matches: 8. In DNA, the CDR3 is TGTGCCAGCGGGGAACTAGCGGGAGGGGGGGAGACCCAGTACTTC. Translation: CASGELAGGGETQYF.

As for this clone: Sequence at one end of the junction differs from germline and may be a read error. The rearrangement joins TRBV27 to TRBJ2-3; possibly TRBD2 for D (5 bases). Germline V gene data show CDR1 as MNHEY and CDR2 as SMNVEV (reference sequence). The CDR3 covers 15 residues. CDR3 sequence reads: CASGLSRTYTDTQYF. The CDR3, as DNA: TGTGCCAGCGGTTTAAGTAGGACTTACACAGATACGCAGTATTTT.